Presented here are 11 T cell receptor beta chains from one specimen sequenced in a study of cytomegalovirus exposure and HLA in healthy donors. The assay was immunoSEQ multiplex PCR, and TCRdb's table has in-frame clones only and misses some. This sample has some 260,000 clones, with roughly 88% found just once. The sample comprised PBMCs. The origin of the receptors is a woman between 25 and 40 years old in good health and CMV-seronegative.

J is TRBJ2-3 and V is TRBV15; 10 bases line up with TRBD1. CDR3 size: 16 residues. Germline V CDR1 and CDR2: LNHNV, YYDKDF (reference sequence). J gave up 3 bases and V 2 bases, and 5 bases lay outside the gene matches. The CDR3 is CATSRIPGQGTDTQYF. The DNA for the CDR3 is TGTGCCACCAGCAGAATACCGGGACAGGGGACAGATACGCAGTATTTT.

This clone occurred a few times. The chain links TRBV11-3 to TRBJ1-1, with 8 bases fitting TRBD1. J lost 10 bases, V lost 5 bases, and 3 bases had no gene match. CDR3 length equals 11 residues. CDR1 is SGHNT and CDR2 is YENEEA in the germline V gene. The CDR3 sequence is CASSATGGAFF. CDR3 coding DNA: TGTGCCAGCAGCGCTACAGGGGGAGCTTTCTTT.

This clone was found once. The gene calls are TRBV25-1 and TRBJ1-4, with a weak D call TRBD1 (5 bases). This CDR3 region has 15 residues. Germline V CDR1 and CDR2: MGHDK, SYGVNS. V lost 3 bases and J lost 8, with 16 bases in between. This chain's CDR3 is CASSDSGGDGEKLFF. The DNA of the CDR3 is TGTGCCAGCAGTGACTCTGGGGGGGACGGGGAAAAACTGTTTTTT.

J is TRBJ2-7 and V is TRBV7-2; D remains ambiguous. The length of the CDR3 is 14 residues. The germline V gene encodes CDR1 SGHTA and CDR2 FQGNSA. The ends were cut back, 3 bases at V and 2 bases at J, with 11 bases in the middle. CDR3 DNA sequence: TGTGCCAGCAGCTTGCAACCCACTGCCTACGAGCAGTACTTC. Its translation is CASSLQPTAYEQYF.

V usage is TRBV5-4 and J usage is TRBJ2-7; D call uncertain. The CDR3 has 12 amino acids. Trimming shortened V by 1 base and J by 4 bases, and 6 bases separated the two germline ends. Germline values: CDR1 SGHNT, CDR2 YYREEE (reference sequence). The CDR3 region is CASSLHHYEQYF. CDR3 bases: TGTGCCAGCAGCTTGCACCATTACGAGCAGTACTTC.

This clone was found many times. This CDR3 reads CASSLVGLVDEQYF. The CDR3 coding sequence is TGCGCCAGCAGCTTGGTTGGACTAGTCGACGAGCAGTACTTC. The genes are TRBV5-1 and TRBJ2-7; 7 nucleotides agree with TRBD2. With 0 bases clipped from V and 5 bases from J, the junction kept 5 bases outside the gene matches. The CDR3 sequence is 14 residues long. Germline CDR1 reads SGHRS; CDR2 reads YFSETQ.

V and J are TRBV27 and TRBJ2-7; D is tentatively TRBD1 or TRBD2 (5 bases each). The V end was cut by 8 bases, the J end by 6 bases, with 17 bases between. Germline V lookup: CDR1 MNHEY, CDR2 SMNVEV (reference sequence). The CDR3 is made up of 13 amino acids. The CDR3 region is CASAPGPLAEQYF. The DNA for the CDR3 is TGTGCCAGCGCCCCGGGGCCGTTGGCCGAGCAGTACTTC.

The V gene is TRBV15, the J gene TRBJ2-5; no clear D gene. The CDR3 is 12 amino acids. Germline CDR1 is LNHNV and CDR2 is YYDKDF (reference sequence). V was cut by 2 bases and J by 5 bases, with 6 bases left in between. The CDR3 DNA is TGTGCCACCAGCAGAATAAGGGAGACCCAGTACTTC. As protein: CATSRIRETQYF.

This clone has only one observation. The chain employs TRBV28 and TRBJ2-7; the D call may be TRBD1 or TRBD2 (5 bases each). In germline, CDR1 is MDHEN, CDR2 SYDVKM. V was trimmed by 5 bases and J by 6 bases, leaving 17 bases between them. CDR3 length: 14 amino acids. As DNA, the CDR3 is TGTGCCAGCAGTCCCGGGGCAGGTCGGCGCGAGCAGTACTTC. It yields the protein CASSPGAGRREQYF.

The chain joins TRBV27 to TRBJ2-7, with TRBD2 matching 7 bases. The CDR3 is 14 residues long. CDR1 and CDR2 from the germline V gene are MNHEY and SMNVEV (reference sequence). Trimming took 2 bases from V and 7 from J; bases not matched to a gene: 8. For the CDR3, the DNA is TGTGCCAGCAGTTTAATTGCGGGAGTGGGTGAGCAGTACTTC. Residues: CASSLIAGVGEQYF.

The chain carries TRBV9 and TRBJ1-4; no clear D gene. The CDR3 runs 15 residues. CDR1 is SGDLS and CDR2 is YYNGEE in the germline V gene. The germline V and J ends were trimmed by 4 bases and 2 bases, with 12 bases remaining between them. The CDR3 DNA reads as TGTGCCAGCAGCCCCACCGGAATGACTAATGAAAAACTGTTTTTT. Protein product: CASSPTGMTNEKLFF.